This T cell receptor (beta chain) was sequenced for a study of T cell responses to AZD1222 COVID-19 vaccine. Overall study: Timing groups of about 4 and about 12 weeks for second doses were pooled. Study outcomes and limitations: Spike was spanned by vaccine-associated CD4 TCRs, with dominance at 160-218 and 743-854.

For this clone: Its antigen is not known. One junction end does not reproduce the germline sequence, and a read error may be involved.

Sequencing was performed with immunoSEQ multiplex PCR; in TCRdb, only in-frame clones are kept and a portion is missing. The profile shows about 150,000 clones, almost 95% of them singletons. This clonotype originated in an adult in good health. Sequences were derived from peripheral blood, sampled on day 0 of AZD1222 vaccination.

In nucleotides, the CDR3 is TGTGCCAGCAGTCAAGGACAGGCCCAGGGGTCACCCCTCCACTTT. It translates to CASSQGQAQGSPLHF. The genes are TRBV3-1 (or the pseudogene TRBV3-2) and TRBJ1-6; 7 bases are shared with TRBD1. Germline CDR1 and CDR2: LGHDT and YNNKEL (reference sequence). The CDR3 contains 15 residues.